The source of this TCR beta chain is a study of siplizumab effects on memory and regulatory T cells. General study results and limits: Mappable CD4+ clones that were alloreactive averaged around 70% Treg-derived with siplizumab versus approximately 25% in controls.

About 100,000 TCR templates underwent assay in every sample. Here immunoSEQ multiplex PCR was the method, and the copy in TCRdb shows in-frame clones only, minus some. Of approximately 100,000 clones detected, 75% to 95% appear once; the ten largest clones hold just over 2.5%. To note about this clone: Antigen specificity is unknown.

V shed 3 bases and J 5 bases; nucleotides not matched to a gene: 8. The length of the CDR3 is 16 residues. Germline V lookup: CDR1 LNHDA, CDR2 SQIVND (reference sequence). This sequence was found in a human donor in good health. Some clones in this sample may be carry-over from other donors' samples. The chain combines TRBV19 with TRBJ1-2; 11 bases align to TRBD1. Input material: CD4+ T cells sorted from blood. The CDR3 DNA reads as TGTGCCAGTAGTATGGACCGGACAGGGGGCCGGTATGGCTACACCTTC. This gives the protein CASSMDRTGGRYGYTF. Based on the CDR3 plus reference TRBV19 and TRBJ1-2, the full variable domain is DGGITQSPKYLFRKEGQNVTLSCEQNLNHDAMYWYRQDPGQGLRLIYYSQIVNDFQKGDIAEGYSVSREKKESFPLTVTSAQKNPTAFYLCASSMDRTGGRYGYTFGSGTRLTVV.